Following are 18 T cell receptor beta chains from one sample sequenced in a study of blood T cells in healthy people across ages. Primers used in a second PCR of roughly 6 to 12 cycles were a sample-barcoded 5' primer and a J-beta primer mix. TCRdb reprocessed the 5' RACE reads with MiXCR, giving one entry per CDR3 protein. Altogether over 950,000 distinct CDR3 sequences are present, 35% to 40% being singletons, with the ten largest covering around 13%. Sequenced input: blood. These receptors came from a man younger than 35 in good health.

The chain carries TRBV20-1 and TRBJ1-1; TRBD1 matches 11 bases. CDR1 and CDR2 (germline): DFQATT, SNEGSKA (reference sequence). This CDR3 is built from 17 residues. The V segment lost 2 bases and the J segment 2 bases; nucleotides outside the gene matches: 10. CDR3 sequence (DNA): TGCAGTGCTAGAACTGGACAGGGGGCTACACCAAACACTGAAGCTTTCTTT. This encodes CSARTGQGATPNTEAFF.

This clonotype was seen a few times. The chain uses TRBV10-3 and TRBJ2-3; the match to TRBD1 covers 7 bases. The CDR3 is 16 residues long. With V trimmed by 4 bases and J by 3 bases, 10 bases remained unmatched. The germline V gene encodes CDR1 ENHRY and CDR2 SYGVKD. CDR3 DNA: TGTGCCATCAGTGCCACAGGGGCCCGAAGGACAGATACGCAGTATTTT. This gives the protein CAISATGARRTDTQYF.

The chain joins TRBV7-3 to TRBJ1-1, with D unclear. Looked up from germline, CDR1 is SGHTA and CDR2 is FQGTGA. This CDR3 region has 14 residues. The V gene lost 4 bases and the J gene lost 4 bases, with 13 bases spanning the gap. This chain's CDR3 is CASSWPVKSTEAFF. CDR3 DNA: TGTGCCAGCAGCTGGCCGGTCAAGTCCACTGAAGCTTTCTTT.

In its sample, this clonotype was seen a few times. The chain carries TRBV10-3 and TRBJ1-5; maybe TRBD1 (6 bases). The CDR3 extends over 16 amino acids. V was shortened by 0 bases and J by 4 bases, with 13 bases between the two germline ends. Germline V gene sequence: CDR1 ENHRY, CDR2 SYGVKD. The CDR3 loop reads CAISESSPGVNQPQHF. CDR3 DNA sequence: TGTGCCATCAGTGAGTCTAGCCCAGGGGTAAATCAGCCCCAGCATTTT.

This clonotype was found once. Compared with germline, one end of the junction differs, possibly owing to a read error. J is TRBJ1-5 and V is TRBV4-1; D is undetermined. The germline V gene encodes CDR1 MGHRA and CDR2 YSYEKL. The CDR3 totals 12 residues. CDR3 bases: TGCGCCGGCAGCCAATCGGATCAGCCCCAGCATTTT. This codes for CAGSQSDQPQHF.

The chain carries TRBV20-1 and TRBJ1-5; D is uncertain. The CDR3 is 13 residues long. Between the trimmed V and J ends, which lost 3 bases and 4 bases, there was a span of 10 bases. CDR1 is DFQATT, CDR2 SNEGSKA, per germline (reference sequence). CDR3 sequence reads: CSASTPGNQPQHF. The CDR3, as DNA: TGCAGTGCTAGCACGCCAGGTAATCAGCCCCAGCATTTT.

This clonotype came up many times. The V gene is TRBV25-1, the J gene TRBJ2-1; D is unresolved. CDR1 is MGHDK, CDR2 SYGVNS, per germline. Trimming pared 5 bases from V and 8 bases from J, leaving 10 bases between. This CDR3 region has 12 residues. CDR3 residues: CASSFEGYEQFF. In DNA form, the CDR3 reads TGTGCCAGCAGTTTCGAAGGGTATGAGCAGTTCTTC.

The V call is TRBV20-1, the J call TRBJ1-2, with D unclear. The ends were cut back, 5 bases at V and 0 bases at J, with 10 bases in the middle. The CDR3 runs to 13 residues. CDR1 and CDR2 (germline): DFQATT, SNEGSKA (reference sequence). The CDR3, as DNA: TGCAGTGCTCAGCAACACTCTAACTATGGCTACACCTTC. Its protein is CSAQQHSNYGYTF.

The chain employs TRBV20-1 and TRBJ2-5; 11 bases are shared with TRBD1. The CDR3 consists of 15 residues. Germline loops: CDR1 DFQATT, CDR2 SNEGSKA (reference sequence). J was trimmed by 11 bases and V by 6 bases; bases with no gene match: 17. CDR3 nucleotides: TGCAGTGCCGTTCCCCGGGACAGGGGGTTCGATGAGCAGTACTTC. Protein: CSAVPRDRGFDEQYF.

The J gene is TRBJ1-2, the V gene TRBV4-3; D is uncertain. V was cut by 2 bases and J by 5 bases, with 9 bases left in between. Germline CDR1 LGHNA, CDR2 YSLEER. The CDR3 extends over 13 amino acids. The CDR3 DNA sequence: TGCGCCAGCAGCCAATCTCGCTTATATGGCTACACCTTC. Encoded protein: CASSQSRLYGYTF.

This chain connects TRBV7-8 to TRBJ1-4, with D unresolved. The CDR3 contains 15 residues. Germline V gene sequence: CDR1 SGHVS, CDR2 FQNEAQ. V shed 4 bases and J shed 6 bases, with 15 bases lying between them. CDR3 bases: TGTGCCAGCAGCTCTCCGGACGCAACACATGAAAAACTGTTTTTT. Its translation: CASSSPDATHEKLFF.

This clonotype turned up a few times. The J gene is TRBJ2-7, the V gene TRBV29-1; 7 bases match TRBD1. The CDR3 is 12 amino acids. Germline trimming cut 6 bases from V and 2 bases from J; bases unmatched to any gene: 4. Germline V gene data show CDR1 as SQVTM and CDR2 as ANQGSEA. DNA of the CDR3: TGCAGCGTGAGGGACAGTCCCTACGAGCAGTACTTC. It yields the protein CSVRDSPYEQYF.

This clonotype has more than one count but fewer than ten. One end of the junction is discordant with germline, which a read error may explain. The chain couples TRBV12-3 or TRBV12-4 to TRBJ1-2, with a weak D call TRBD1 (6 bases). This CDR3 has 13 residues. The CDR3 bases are TGTGCCGGCAGTTTATACAGGGAGGGTGGCTACACCTTC. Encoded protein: CAGSLYREGGYTF.

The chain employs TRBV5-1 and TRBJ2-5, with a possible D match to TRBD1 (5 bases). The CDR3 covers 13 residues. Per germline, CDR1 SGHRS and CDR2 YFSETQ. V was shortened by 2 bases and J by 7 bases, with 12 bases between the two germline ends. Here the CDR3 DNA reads TGCGCCAGCAGCTTAGAAGGGGTCGGGACCCAGTACTTC. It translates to CASSLEGVGTQYF.

For the CDR3, the DNA is TGCGCCAGCAGCCAAGATGTGACGCCCTACGAGACCGGGGAGCTGTTTTTT. It yields the protein CASSQDVTPYETGELFF. This rearrangement joins TRBV4-3 to TRBJ2-2, with D unclear. Trimming pared 0 bases from V and 5 bases from J, leaving 16 bases between. The CDR3 runs to 17 residues. Germline V gene sequence: CDR1 LGHNA, CDR2 YSLEER.

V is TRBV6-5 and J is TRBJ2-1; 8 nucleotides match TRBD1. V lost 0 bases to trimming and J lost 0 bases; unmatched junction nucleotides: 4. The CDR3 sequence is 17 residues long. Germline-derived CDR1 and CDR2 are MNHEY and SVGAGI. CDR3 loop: CASSYSRGQDSYNEQFF. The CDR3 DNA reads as TGTGCCAGCAGTTACTCTCGGGGACAGGACTCCTACAATGAGCAGTTCTTC.

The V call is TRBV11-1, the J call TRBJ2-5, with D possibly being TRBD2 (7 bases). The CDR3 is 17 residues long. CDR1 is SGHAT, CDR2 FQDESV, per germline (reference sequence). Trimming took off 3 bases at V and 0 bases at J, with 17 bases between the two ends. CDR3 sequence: CASSFSEGGDYQETQYF. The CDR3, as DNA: TGTGCCAGCAGCTTTTCCGAGGGGGGGGACTACCAAGAGACCCAGTACTTC.

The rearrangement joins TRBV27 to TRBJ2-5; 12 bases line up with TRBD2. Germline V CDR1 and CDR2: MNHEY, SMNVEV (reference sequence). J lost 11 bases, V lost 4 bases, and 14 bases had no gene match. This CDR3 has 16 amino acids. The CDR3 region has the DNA TGTGCCAGCAGTTGGTCTAGCGGGGGGGCCGCCACTGAGCAGTACTTC. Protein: CASSWSSGGAATEQYF.